The rows below give T cell receptor beta chains drawn from one sample of a study of cytomegalovirus exposure and HLA in healthy donors. Produced via immunoSEQ multiplex PCR; TCRdb's table is partial and in-frame only. The data contain 130,000 or so clones, 80% of them singletons. The sequencing input was PBMCs. These receptors came from a man aged 25-40 years in good health and CMV-seronegative. The CDR3 runs from the conserved cysteine through the conserved F or W. D genes are given only for firm matches. Size tells how often a clone was seen (once, few, many) or the class of an expanded clone, and some rows leave it out.

abundance | j_gene | d_gene | v_gene | CDR3nt | CDR3aa
once | TRBJ1-5 | NA | TRBV13 | TGTGCCAGCAGCTTATCAACTGGGGGGGTAAGCCAGCCCCAGCATTTT | CASSLSTGGVSQPQHF
once | TRBJ1-2 | NA | TRBV7-2 | TGTGCCAGCAGCAAGATTGGACGGGAAGCTAACTATGGCTACACCTTC | CASSKIGREANYGYTF
NA | TRBJ2-4 | NA | TRBV29-1 | TGCAGCGTTTCCGACCAGGACATTCAGTACTTC | CSVSDQDIQYF
NA | TRBJ2-2 | NA | TRBV21-1 | TGTGCCAGCAGCAATATCTCCGGGGAGCTGTTTTTT | CASSNISGELFF
NA | TRBJ2-5 | TRBD2 | TRBV7-7 | TGTGCTAGCAGCTCCGGACTAGCCCAAGAGACCCAGTACTTC | CASSSGLAQETQYF
NA | TRBJ2-3 | NA | TRBV7-2 | TGTGCCAGCAGCTTAGGGGCTACCTACACAGATACGCAGTATTTT | CASSLGATYTDTQYF
once | TRBJ1-5 | NA | TRBV2 | TGTGCCAGCAGTGATGGGGGGTTTGGGAATCAGCCCCAGCATTTT | CASSDGGFGNQPQHF
NA | TRBJ2-3 | TRBD1 | TRBV6-6 | TGTGCCAGCAGACCAGGGGGCGCAAGAGATACGCAGTATTTT | CASRPGGARDTQYF
NA | TRBJ2-7 | NA | TRBV10-1 | TGCGCCAGCAGTGAGTCGTTTGGGGCGGGGGAGCAGTACTTC | CASSESFGAGEQYF
NA | TRBJ2-5 | TRBD2 | TRBV5-1 | TGCGCCAGCAGCTCGGGGGGGTTAAACGAAGAGACCCAGTACTTC | CASSSGGLNEETQYF
NA | TRBJ1-6 | NA | TRBV19 | TGTGCCAGTACGAGGTCAGGGGAAGGATCACCCCTCCACTTT | CASTRSGEGSPLHF
NA | TRBJ1-1 | TRBD1 | TRBV13 | TGTGCCAGCAGGAGACAGGGCAAGAATGGGTGGACTGAAGCTTTCTTT | CASRRQGKNGWTEAFF
NA | TRBJ1-6 | TRBD1 | TRBV28 | TGTGCCAGCAGTTTAGGGACAGGGATAAAGAATTCACCCCTCCACTTT | CASSLGTGIKNSPLHF
NA | TRBJ2-1 | NA | TRBV6-1 | TGTGCCAGCAGTCCACAGGGACGGGAGCAGTTCTTC | CASSPQGREQFF
NA | TRBJ2-7 | NA | TRBV5-1 | TGCGCCAGCAGCCCAAGCGCGGGGGAGCAGTACTTC | CASSPSAGEQYF
NA | TRBJ1-1 | NA | TRBV11-3 | TGTGCCAGCAGCCCAACCCCCGATTGGCAGGGGCAAGCTGAAGCTTTCTTT | CASSPTPDWQGQAEAFF
NA | TRBJ1-5 | TRBD1 | TRBV10-2 | TGCGCCAGCAGCCAGGGGGAAAGCAATCAGCCCCAGCATTTT | CASSQGESNQPQHF
NA | TRBJ1-5 | NA | TRBV6-1 | TGTGCCAGCAGTGTAAGGCGGGATCAGCCCCAGCATTTT | CASSVRRDQPQHF
NA | TRBJ1-1 | NA | TRBV7-2 | TGTGCCAGCAGCTTGAACAGGGACCCTGAAGCTTTCTTT | CASSLNRDPEAFF
NA | TRBJ2-1 | TRBD2 | TRBV28 | TGTGCCAGCATAAACCGGGACTACCTCTACAATGAGCAGTTCTTC | CASINRDYLYNEQFF
NA | TRBJ2-7 | TRBD2 | TRBV11-2 | TGTGCCAGCAGCTTAGTTGGGACTAGCATCTACGAGCAGTACTTC | CASSLVGTSIYEQYF
NA | TRBJ2-1 | TRBD2 | TRBV9 | TGTGCCAGCAGCGTAATGAGCGGGGTAAATGAGCAGTTCTTC | CASSVMSGVNEQFF
NA | TRBJ2-1 | NA | TRBV20-1 | TGCAGTGCTAGACGCGATGAGCAGTTCTTC | CSARRDEQFF
NA | TRBJ1-1 | NA | TRBV7-9 | TGTGCCAGCAGCCCGTCCAGGGACACTGAAGCTTTCTTT | CASSPSRDTEAFF
NA | TRBJ2-7 | TRBD2 | TRBV27 | TGTGCCAGCACTTCTCCGGGACTAGCGGGCGGCACCTACGAGCAGTACTTC | CASTSPGLAGGTYEQYF
NA | TRBJ1-4 | NA | TRBV11-2 | TGTGCCAGCACCTCCTCCGGACAGAATGAAAAACTGTTTTTT | CASTSSGQNEKLFF
NA | TRBJ1-1 | NA | TRBV6-5 | TGTGCCAGCAGTTATGGGGCCTCGTATGGCACTGAAGCTTTCTTT | CASSYGASYGTEAFF
once | TRBJ2-7 | TRBD2 | TRBV6-5 | TGTGCCAGCAGTTACGACTCTAGCGGCTCCTACGAGCAGTACTTC | CASSYDSSGSYEQYF
NA | TRBJ1-1 | NA | TRBV4-3 | TGCGCCAGCAGCCAGATAGAGAACACTGAAGCTTTCTTT | CASSQIENTEAFF